The subject of this entry is one T cell receptor (beta chain). Its antigen remains unidentified. 13 Jbeta primers and 60 Vbeta primers were used for the PCR. TCRdb's table, derived via immunoSEQ multiplex PCR, lists solely in-frame clones and lacks some. In the table there are some 180,000 clones, over 70% of which are singletons. This sample is drawn from a study of cytomegalovirus exposure and HLA in healthy donors. Across the whole study: Samples from HLA-typed donors yielded 85 million to 95 million unique TCRs in an early data release.

The CDR3 spans 15 residues. V was shortened by 0 bases and J by 5 bases, with 12 bases between the two germline ends. CDR1 and CDR2 from the germline V gene are SGDLS and YYNGEE. Findings of the study overall: In an earlier analysis, about 90% or about 30%: the productive usage of most TCR beta V segments.

The V call is TRBV9, the J call TRBJ2-1; D is possibly TRBD1 (5 bases). The specimen sequenced was PBMCs. The receptor was derived from a man younger than 35 in good health and CMV-seronegative. The CDR3 sequence is CASSVARVHNNEQFF. As DNA, the CDR3 is TGTGCCAGCAGCGTAGCCAGGGTCCATAACAATGAGCAGTTCTTC.